A selection of T cell receptor beta chains follows, all from one sample in a study of T cell repertoires in cytomegalovirus infection. No antigen has been assigned to these receptors. Using its own MiXCR run on the reads, TCRdb lists one record per CDR3 protein. The sample has about 920,000 distinct CDR3 sequences, 31% seen once; the top ten hold around 15%. The sample consisted of cultured CD8+ T cells from PBMCs, taken from culture after CMV antigen stimulation. The receptors here all came from a human donor in good health (CMV status not recorded). Some clones in this sample may be carry-over from other donors' samples. Each CDR3 is given with its conserved first and last residue. A D gene is named only where the DNA matches it firmly. Clone size is shown for a subset of rows, as once, few, many or a class of expanded clone.

D: .
V: TRBV6-5
size: few
J: TRBJ1-6
DNA: TGTGCCAGCAGTTTTAAAGCGAGCTCCTATAATTCACCCCTCCACTTT
CDR3: CASSFKASSYNSPLHF

D: TRBD1
V: TRBV12-3/TRBV12-4
size: few
J: TRBJ2-3
DNA: TGTGCCAGCAGTTTAGCGCCTGGGCAGGGGGCCACAGATACGCAGTATTTT
CDR3: CASSLAPGQGATDTQYF

D: .
V: TRBV4-1
size: few
J: TRBJ1-1
DNA: TGCGCCAGCAGCCGGGGGACGGAGAACACTGAAGCTTTCTTT
CDR3: CASSRGTENTEAFF

D: .
V: TRBV6-6
size: .
J: TRBJ1-1
DNA: TGTGCCAGCAGTTTGAAGGACACTGAAGCTTTCTTT
CDR3: CASSLKDTEAFF

D: .
V: TRBV15
size: .
J: TRBJ1-1
DNA: TGTGCCACCAGCAGAGGAAGGGGAGGCATGAACACTGAAGCTTTCTTT
CDR3: CATSRGRGGMNTEAFF

D: TRBD2
V: TRBV7-9
size: .
J: TRBJ2-5
DNA: TGTGCCAGCAGTTCGCTAGCGGGGGGTTACCAAGAGACCCAGTACTTC
CDR3: CASSSLAGGYQETQYF

D: TRBD1
V: TRBV7-9
size: .
J: TRBJ1-2
DNA: TGTGCCAGCAGCTTAGGCTGGGACAGGGTATATGGCTACACCTTC
CDR3: CASSLGWDRVYGYTF

D: TRBD1
V: TRBV4-3
size: many
J: TRBJ1-3
DNA: TGCGCCAGCAGCTCAGACAGGGGCTCAGGAAACACCATATATTTT
CDR3: CASSSDRGSGNTIYF

D: .
V: TRBV6-2/TRBV6-3
size: few
J: TRBJ2-3
DNA: TGTGCCAGCAGTTACCCGTCGAGCACAGATACGCAGTATTTT
CDR3: CASSYPSSTDTQYF

D: .
V: TRBV9
size: few
J: TRBJ1-1
DNA: TGTGCCAGCAGCGCCAGGGATTACACTGAAGCTTTCTTT
CDR3: CASSARDYTEAFF

D: .
V: TRBV7-8
size: .
J: TRBJ1-3
DNA: TGTGCCAGCAGCTCTCGCAGGGGATGGCCTGGAAACACCATATATTTT
CDR3: CASSSRRGWPGNTIYF

D: TRBD1
V: TRBV25-1
size: .
J: TRBJ2-5
DNA: TGTGCCAGCAGTAGGATCACAGGGGCGGGAGAGACCCAGTACTTC
CDR3: CASSRITGAGETQYF

D: TRBD1
V: TRBV20-1
size: few
J: TRBJ2-7
DNA: TGCAGTGCTAGAGATCGGAGACAGGGATACGAGCAGTACTTC
CDR3: CSARDRRQGYEQYF

D: TRBD1
V: TRBV19
size: .
J: TRBJ1-6
DNA: TGTGCCAGTACAATGTTCCAGGGGGCGGATTCACCCCTCCACTTT
CDR3: CASTMFQGADSPLHF

D: TRBD2
V: TRBV4-3
size: .
J: TRBJ2-2
DNA: TGCGCCAGCAGCCAAGATCCCTGGGGACTAGCCTACACCGGGGAGCTGTTTTTT
CDR3: CASSQDPWGLAYTGELFF

D: TRBD1
V: TRBV28
size: .
J: TRBJ1-3
DNA: TGTGCCAGCAGTTTGGTACAGGGGGCGAGTGGAAACACCATATATTTT
CDR3: CASSLVQGASGNTIYF

D: .
V: TRBV27
size: .
J: TRBJ2-5
DNA: TGTGCCATCGGGCGGGACAACCAAGAGACCCAGTACTTC
CDR3: CAIGRDNQETQYF

D: .
V: TRBV20-1
size: few
J: TRBJ2-1
DNA: TGCAGTGCTAGAGCCCTTCGGGGACAAGCCAATGAGCAGTTCTTC
CDR3: CSARALRGQANEQFF

D: .
V: TRBV19
size: few
J: TRBJ1-5
DNA: TGTGCCAGTAGTAAAAAGCCAGGGGCAGGGGCCAATCAGCCCCAGCATTTT
CDR3: CASSKKPGAGANQPQHF

D: TRBD1
V: TRBV28
size: .
J: TRBJ2-2
DNA: TGTGCCAGCAGCCAGACAGGGGCACCCACCGGGGAGCTGTTTTTT
CDR3: CASSQTGAPTGELFF

D: .
V: TRBV14
size: .
J: TRBJ1-2
DNA: TGTGCCAGCAGCCGTTCCGGGACTCCAGAAAGAGACTATGGCTACACCTTC
CDR3: CASSRSGTPERDYGYTF

D: TRBD1
V: TRBV27
size: .
J: TRBJ2-5
DNA: TGTGCCAGCAGTTTATTTTCCAGGTGGGACAGGAGCCCAGAGACCCAGTACTTC
CDR3: CASSLFSRWDRSPETQYF

D: TRBD1
V: TRBV7-9
size: .
J: TRBJ2-1
DNA: TGTGCCAGCAGCTTACCGGGACAGGGGCAGTTCTTC
CDR3: CASSLPGQGQFF

D: .
V: TRBV2
size: .
J: TRBJ2-7
DNA: TGTGCCAGCAGCGGCACGACCTACGAGCAGTACTTC
CDR3: CASSGTTYEQYF

D: .
V: TRBV6-4
size: .
J: TRBJ2-1
DNA: TGTGCCAGCAGTGACTATATGTGGACGGCATCCGCCTCCTACAATGAGCAGTTCTTC
CDR3: CASSDYMWTASASYNEQFF

D: TRBD2
V: TRBV6-5
size: few
J: TRBJ2-2
DNA: TGTGCCAGCAGTTACGGGGAGGGGTCCGGCGACACCGGGGAGCTGTTTTTT
CDR3: CASSYGEGSGDTGELFF

D: .
V: TRBV6-1
size: .
J: TRBJ1-5
DNA: TGTGCCAGCAGTGAATGGCCGGGTAGGGATCAGCCCCAGCATTTT
CDR3: CASSEWPGRDQPQHF

D: .
V: TRBV20-1
size: many
J: TRBJ1-2
DNA: TGCAGTGCTAATCAGGGGATCTATGGCTACACCTTC
CDR3: CSANQGIYGYTF

D: TRBD2
V: TRBV6-5
size: few
J: TRBJ2-5
DNA: TGTGCCAGCAGTTACTTTACTAGCGGGGGCCCGGAGACCCAGTACTTC
CDR3: CASSYFTSGGPETQYF

D: .
V: TRBV6-5
size: few
J: TRBJ2-1
DNA: TGTGCCAGCAGTTACGCCTACCACAATGAGCAGTTCTTC
CDR3: CASSYAYHNEQFF

D: .
V: TRBV7-2
size: many
J: TRBJ2-1
DNA: TGTGCCAGCAGCTCCGAGGAGCACAATGAGCAGTTCTTC
CDR3: CASSSEEHNEQFF

D: TRBD1
V: TRBV27
size: few
J: TRBJ1-4
DNA: TGTGCCAGCAGTTTTGTGACAGGGGTCGGTGAAAAACTGTTTTTT
CDR3: CASSFVTGVGEKLFF

D: .
V: TRBV12-3/TRBV12-4
size: few
J: TRBJ1-2
DNA: TGTGCCAGCACCCTGGGGAGTTCCCCAGGTGGCTACACCTTC
CDR3: CASTLGSSPGGYTF

D: TRBD1
V: TRBV7-3
size: .
J: TRBJ2-1
DNA: TGTGCCAGCAGCTATGACGGGGACAGGGAATACAATGAGCAGTTCTTC
CDR3: CASSYDGDREYNEQFF

D: TRBD2
V: TRBV7-9
size: .
J: TRBJ2-2
DNA: TGTGCCAGCAGCTCCCCCGGAGCGGGGGCCCTAGGGAGCGGGGAGCTGTTTTTT
CDR3: CASSSPGAGALGSGELFF

D: .
V: TRBV19
size: few
J: TRBJ2-2
DNA: TGTGCCAGCTTCTTCTCGGGGGTGGTCGGGGAGCTGTTTTTT
CDR3: CASFFSGVVGELFF

D: .
V: TRBV7-6
size: .
J: TRBJ1-1
DNA: TGTGCCAGCAGCTTAGTTGTAGGAATGAACACTGAAGCTTTCTTT
CDR3: CASSLVVGMNTEAFF

D: .
V: TRBV7-9
size: few
J: TRBJ1-2
DNA: TGTGCCAGCAGCTCCTCAGGATTCTATGGCTACACCTTC
CDR3: CASSSSGFYGYTF

D: .
V: TRBV4-1
size: once
J: TRBJ1-1
DNA: TGCGCCAGCAGCATTGGTACAGGTAAGAAGGCTTTCTTT
CDR3: CASSIGTGKKAFF

D: .
V: TRBV7-9
size: few
J: TRBJ1-2
DNA: TGTGCCAGCAGCTTCCTTACAGGAGATGGCTATGGCTACACCTTC
CDR3: CASSFLTGDGYGYTF

D: .
V: TRBV29-1
size: .
J: TRBJ1-2
DNA: TGCAGCGTTGCTTTTAGGAGGGGAGGCTACACCTTC
CDR3: CSVAFRRGGYTF

D: TRBD1
V: TRBV2
size: few
J: TRBJ2-1
DNA: TGTGCCAGTTTAGAGGGGACAGGGGGGATGAAATATAATGAGCAGTTCTTC
CDR3: CASLEGTGGMKYNEQFF

D: .
V: TRBV6-1
size: .
J: TRBJ2-1
DNA: TGTGCCAGCAGTGTAGTTAGCGAGCAGTTCTTC
CDR3: CASSVVSEQFF

D: .
V: TRBV18
size: .
J: TRBJ2-1
DNA: TGTGCCAGCTCACCACCAAGTCAGTCCTCCTACAATGAGCAGTTCTTC
CDR3: CASSPPSQSSYNEQFF

D: .
V: TRBV6-1
size: .
J: TRBJ2-1
DNA: TGTGCCAGCAGACTCCTTGGCGTTTACAATGAGCAGTTCTTC
CDR3: CASRLLGVYNEQFF

D: .
V: TRBV7-9
size: .
J: TRBJ2-1
DNA: TGTGCCAGCGTTTCCGTCCGGGCCAACAATGAGCAGTTCTTC
CDR3: CASVSVRANNEQFF

D: .
V: TRBV12-3/TRBV12-4
size: many
J: TRBJ2-6
DNA: TGTGCCAGCAGTTCAGGGGAGTCCCTCTTCTCTGGGGCCAACGTCCTGACTTTC
CDR3: CASSSGESLFSGANVLTF

D: .
V: TRBV28
size: few
J: TRBJ2-3
DNA: TGTGCCAGCAGTGGTTTCCACCGCACAGATACGCAGTATTTT
CDR3: CASSGFHRTDTQYF

D: .
V: TRBV27
size: .
J: TRBJ2-3
DNA: TGTGCCAGCAGAAGGAGGGGATACGCAGATACGCAGTATTTT
CDR3: CASRRRGYADTQYF

D: .
V: TRBV6-1
size: many
J: TRBJ1-1
DNA: TGTGCCAGCAGTGAAATGGGGGGCCTGCGTACTGAAGCTTTCTTT
CDR3: CASSEMGGLRTEAFF

D: TRBD2
V: TRBV6-5
size: few
J: TRBJ2-1
DNA: TGTGCCAGCAGTTACATGGGGACTAGCGCGAACAATGAGCAGTTCTTC
CDR3: CASSYMGTSANNEQFF

D: .
V: TRBV7-6
size: many
J: TRBJ1-1
DNA: TGTGCCAGCAGCTTAGGCGGGGGCAGTAAAACTGAAGCTTTCTTT
CDR3: CASSLGGGSKTEAFF

D: TRBD2
V: TRBV7-2
size: many
J: TRBJ2-1
DNA: TGTGCCAGCAGCGCAGGACTAGCGGCCTGGTATGAGCAGTTCTTC
CDR3: CASSAGLAAWYEQFF

D: .
V: TRBV7-6
size: few
J: TRBJ2-3
DNA: TGTGCTTCCGGGAGAGGTTATACGCAGTATTTT
CDR3: CASGRGYTQYF

D: .
V: TRBV6-8
size: .
J: TRBJ2-5
DNA: TGTGCCAGCAGTTACTTCGTGGCACCCCAAGAGACCCAGTACTTC
CDR3: CASSYFVAPQETQYF